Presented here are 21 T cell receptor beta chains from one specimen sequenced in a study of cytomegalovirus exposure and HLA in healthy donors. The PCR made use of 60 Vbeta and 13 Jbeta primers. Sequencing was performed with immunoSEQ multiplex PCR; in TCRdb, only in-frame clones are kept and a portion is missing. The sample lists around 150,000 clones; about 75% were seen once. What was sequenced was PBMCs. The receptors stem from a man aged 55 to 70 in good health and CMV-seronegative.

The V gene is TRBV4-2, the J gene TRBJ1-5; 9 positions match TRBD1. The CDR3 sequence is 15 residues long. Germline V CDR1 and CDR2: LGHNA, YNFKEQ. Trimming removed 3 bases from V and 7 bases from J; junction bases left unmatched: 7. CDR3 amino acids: CASSQATGGGQPQHF. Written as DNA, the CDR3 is TGTGCCAGCAGCCAGGCCACAGGGGGCGGGCAGCCCCAGCATTTT.

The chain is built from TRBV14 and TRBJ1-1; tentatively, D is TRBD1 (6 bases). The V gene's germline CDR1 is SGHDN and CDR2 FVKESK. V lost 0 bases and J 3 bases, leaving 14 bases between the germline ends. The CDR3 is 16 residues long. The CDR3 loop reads CASSQDAAYRDTEAFF. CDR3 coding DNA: TGTGCCAGCAGCCAAGATGCCGCTTACAGGGACACTGAAGCTTTCTTT.

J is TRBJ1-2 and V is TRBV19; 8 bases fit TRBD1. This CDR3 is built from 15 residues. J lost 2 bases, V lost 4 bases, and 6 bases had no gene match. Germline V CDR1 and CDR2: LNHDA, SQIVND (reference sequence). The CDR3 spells CASSTRDRPNYGYTF. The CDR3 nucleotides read TGTGCCAGTAGTACCCGGGACAGGCCCAACTATGGCTACACCTTC.

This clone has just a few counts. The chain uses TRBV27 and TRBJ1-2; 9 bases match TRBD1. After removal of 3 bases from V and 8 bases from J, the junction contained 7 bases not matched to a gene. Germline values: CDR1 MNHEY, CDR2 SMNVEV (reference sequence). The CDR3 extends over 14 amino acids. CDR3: CASSLGQGIGGYTF. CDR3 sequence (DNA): TGTGCCAGCAGTTTGGGACAGGGTATTGGAGGCTACACCTTC.

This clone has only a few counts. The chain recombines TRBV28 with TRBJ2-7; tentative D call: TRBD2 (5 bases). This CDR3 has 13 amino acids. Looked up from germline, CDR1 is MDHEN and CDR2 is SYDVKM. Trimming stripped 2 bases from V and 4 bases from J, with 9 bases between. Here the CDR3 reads CASSLPRGYEQYF. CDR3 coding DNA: TGTGCCAGCAGTTTACCCCGGGGTTACGAGCAGTACTTC.

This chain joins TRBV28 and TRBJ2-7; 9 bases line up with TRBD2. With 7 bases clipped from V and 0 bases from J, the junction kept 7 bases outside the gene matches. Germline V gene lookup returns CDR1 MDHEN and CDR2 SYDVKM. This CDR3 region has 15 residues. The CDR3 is CASTPAGGLSYEQYF. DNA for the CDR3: TGTGCCAGCACCCCAGCGGGAGGCCTCTCCTACGAGCAGTACTTC. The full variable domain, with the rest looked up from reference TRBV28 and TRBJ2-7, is DVKVTQSSRYLVKRTGEKVFLECVQDMDHENMFWYRQDPGLGLRLIYFSYDVKMKEKGDIPEGYSVSREKKERFSLILESASTNQTSMYLCASTPAGGLSYEQYFGPGTRLTVT.

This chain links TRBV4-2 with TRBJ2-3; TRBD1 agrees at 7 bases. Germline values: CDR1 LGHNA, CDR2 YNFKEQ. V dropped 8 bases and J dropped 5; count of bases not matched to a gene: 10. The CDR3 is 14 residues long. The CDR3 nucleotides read TGTGCCAGCTACCATGACAGGGTGAGAGATACGCAGTATTTT. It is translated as CASYHDRVRDTQYF.

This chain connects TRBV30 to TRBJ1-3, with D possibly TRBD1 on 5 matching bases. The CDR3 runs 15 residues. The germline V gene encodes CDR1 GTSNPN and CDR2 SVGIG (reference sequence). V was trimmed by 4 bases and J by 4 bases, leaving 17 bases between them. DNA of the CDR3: TGTGCCTGGACCCCTATACGGGGGGTCGGAAACACCATATATTTT. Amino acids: CAWTPIRGVGNTIYF.

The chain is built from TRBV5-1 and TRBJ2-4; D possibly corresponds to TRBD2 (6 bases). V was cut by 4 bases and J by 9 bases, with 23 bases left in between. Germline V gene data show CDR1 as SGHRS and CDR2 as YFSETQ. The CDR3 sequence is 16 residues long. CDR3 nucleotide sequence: TGCGCCAGCAGCCCTACTGGGACGGAGGGGAAGGGCATTCAGTACTTC. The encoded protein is CASSPTGTEGKGIQYF.

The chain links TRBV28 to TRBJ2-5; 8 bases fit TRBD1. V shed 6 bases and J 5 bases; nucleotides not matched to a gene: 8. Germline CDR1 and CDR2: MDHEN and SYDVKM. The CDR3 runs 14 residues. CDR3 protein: CASSRAQGAETQYF. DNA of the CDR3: TGTGCCAGCAGCCGGGCCCAGGGGGCCGAGACCCAGTACTTC.

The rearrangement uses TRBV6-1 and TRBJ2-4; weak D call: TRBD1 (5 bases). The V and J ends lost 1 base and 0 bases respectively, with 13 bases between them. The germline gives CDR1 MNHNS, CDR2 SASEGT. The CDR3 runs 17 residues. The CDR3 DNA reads TGTGCCAGCAGTGAAGAGGGGTTGAACCTAGCCAAAAACATTCAGTACTTC. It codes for CASSEEGLNLAKNIQYF.

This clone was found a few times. The CDR3 region is CASSWGQGDEKLFF. The CDR3 DNA reads as TGTGCCAGCAGTTGGGGACAGGGAGACGAAAAACTGTTTTTT. This sequence joins TRBV6-6 and TRBJ1-4, with 9 bases that match TRBD1. CDR1 is MNHNY and CDR2 is SVGAGI in the germline V gene (reference sequence). The CDR3 spans 14 residues. V lost 4 bases and J lost 8; bases outside the gene matches: 5.

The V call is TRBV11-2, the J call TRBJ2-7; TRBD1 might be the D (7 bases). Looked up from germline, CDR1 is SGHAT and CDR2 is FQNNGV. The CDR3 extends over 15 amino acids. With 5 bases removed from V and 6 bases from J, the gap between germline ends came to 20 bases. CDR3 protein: CASSRRGGQESEQYF. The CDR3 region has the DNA TGTGCCAGCAGCCGGCGGGGCGGACAGGAAAGCGAGCAGTACTTC.

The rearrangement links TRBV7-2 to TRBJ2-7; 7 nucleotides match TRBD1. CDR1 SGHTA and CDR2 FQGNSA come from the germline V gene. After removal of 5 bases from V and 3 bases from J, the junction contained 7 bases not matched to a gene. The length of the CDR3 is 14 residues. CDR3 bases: TGTGCCAGCAGCCTCGACAGGGTACACTACGAGCAGTACTTC. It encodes CASSLDRVHYEQYF.

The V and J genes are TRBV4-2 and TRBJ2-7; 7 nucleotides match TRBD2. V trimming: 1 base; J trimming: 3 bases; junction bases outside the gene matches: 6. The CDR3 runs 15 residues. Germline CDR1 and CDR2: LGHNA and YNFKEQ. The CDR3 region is CASSQGLAEVYEQYF. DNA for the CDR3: TGTGCCAGCAGCCAAGGACTAGCTGAAGTCTACGAGCAGTACTTC.

DNA for the CDR3: TGTGCCAGCAGCCAAGACAGGCGTACCTATGGCTACACCTTC. Translation: CASSQDRRTYGYTF. The genes are TRBV7-2 and TRBJ1-2, with D perhaps TRBD1 (6 bases). The CDR3 is 14 residues long. Deletions cut 5 bases from V and 4 bases from J, with 14 bases between. CDR1 and CDR2 from the germline V gene are SGHTA and FQGNSA.

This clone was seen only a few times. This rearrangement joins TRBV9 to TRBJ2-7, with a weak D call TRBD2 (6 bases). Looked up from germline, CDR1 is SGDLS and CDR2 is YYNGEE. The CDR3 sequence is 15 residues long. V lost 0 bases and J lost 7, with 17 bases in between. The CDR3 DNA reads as TGTGCCAGCAGCGTAGGCGGGGCAGGGAACATGGAGCAGTACTTC. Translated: CASSVGGAGNMEQYF.

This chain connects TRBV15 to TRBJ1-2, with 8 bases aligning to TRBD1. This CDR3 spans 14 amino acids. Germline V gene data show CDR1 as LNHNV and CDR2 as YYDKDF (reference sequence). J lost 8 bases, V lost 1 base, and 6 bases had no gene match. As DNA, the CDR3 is TGTGCCACCAGCAGAGGGGTGGACAGGGAGGGCTACACCTTC. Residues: CATSRGVDREGYTF.

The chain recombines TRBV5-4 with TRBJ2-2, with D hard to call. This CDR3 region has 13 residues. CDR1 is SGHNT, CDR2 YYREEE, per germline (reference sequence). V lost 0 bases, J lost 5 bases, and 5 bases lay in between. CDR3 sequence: CASSLDRTGELFF. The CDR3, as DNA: TGTGCCAGCAGCTTGGACAGAACCGGGGAGCTGTTTTTT.

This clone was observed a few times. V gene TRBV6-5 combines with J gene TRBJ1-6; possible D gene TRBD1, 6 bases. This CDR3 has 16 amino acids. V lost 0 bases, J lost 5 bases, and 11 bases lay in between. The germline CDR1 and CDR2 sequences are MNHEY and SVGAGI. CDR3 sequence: CASSYSYRDHNSPLHF. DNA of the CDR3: TGTGCCAGCAGTTACTCTTACAGGGACCATAATTCACCCCTCCACTTT.

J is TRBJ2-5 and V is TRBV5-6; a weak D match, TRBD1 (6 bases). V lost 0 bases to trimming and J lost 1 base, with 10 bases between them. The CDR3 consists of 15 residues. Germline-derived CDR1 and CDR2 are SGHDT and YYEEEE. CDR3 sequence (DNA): TGTGCCAGCAGCTTGGCCGGCAGGGGCCAAGAGACCCAGTACTTC. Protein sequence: CASSLAGRGQETQYF.